This section outlines one TCR beta chain sequence together with its context. Its antigen remains unidentified. Generated by immunoSEQ multiplex PCR, the TCRdb table keeps only in-frame clones and is missing some. In the table there are tens of thousands of clones, approximately 89% of which are singletons. The CDR3 covers 16 residues. The germline V gene has CDR1 SGHRS and CDR2 YFSETQ. Deletions cut 5 bases from V and 0 bases from J, with 14 bases between. The entry originates in a study of T cell responses to AZD1222 COVID-19 vaccine. Study outcomes and limitations: Researchers report vaccine-associated CD4 TCRs spanning spike, with dominance at 160-218 and 743-854.

The specimen was peripheral blood, collected on day 0 of AZD1222 vaccination. This rearrangement joins TRBV5-1 to TRBJ1-4; D is ambiguous. This TCR was sampled from an adult in good health. The CDR3 reads CASRRGRSATNEKLFF. CDR3 DNA: TGCGCCAGCAGACGCGGACGGAGTGCAACTAATGAAAAACTGTTTTTT.